The sequence of this T cell receptor (beta chain) was determined in a study of cytomegalovirus exposure and HLA in healthy donors. Whole-study findings and limits: Under in vitro conditions, three CMV-associated chains were confirmed as specific for CMV antigens.

CDR3 length: 18 residues. V gave up 0 bases and J gave up 5 bases, with 19 bases separating them. CDR1 is SGHTA, CDR2 FQGNSA, per germline. On this clone itself: The target antigen is unknown.

This PCR relied on a set of 60 Vbeta primers and 13 Jbeta primers. Assay: immunoSEQ multiplex PCR; the TCRdb copy retains only in-frame clones and omits some. The sample lists roughly 190,000 clones, approximately 59% occurring once. The specimen was PBMCs. The rearrangement uses TRBV7-2 and TRBJ2-2; weak D call: TRBD2 (5 bases). The clonotype comes from a man aged 35 to 55 in good health and CMV-seronegative. The chain's CDR3 is CASSLALVGVINTGELFF. The CDR3 DNA follows: TGTGCCAGCAGCTTAGCCTTGGTCGGGGTGATCAATACCGGGGAGCTGTTTTTT.